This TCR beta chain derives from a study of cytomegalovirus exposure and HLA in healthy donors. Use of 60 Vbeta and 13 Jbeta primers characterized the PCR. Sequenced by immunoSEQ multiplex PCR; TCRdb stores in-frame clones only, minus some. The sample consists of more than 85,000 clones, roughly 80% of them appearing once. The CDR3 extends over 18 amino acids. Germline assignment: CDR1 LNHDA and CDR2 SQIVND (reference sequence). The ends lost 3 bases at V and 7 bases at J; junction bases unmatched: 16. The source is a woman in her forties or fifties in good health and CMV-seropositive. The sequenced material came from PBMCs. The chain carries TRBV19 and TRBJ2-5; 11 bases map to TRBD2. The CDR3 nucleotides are TGTGCCAGTAGTATGAATTTAGTGGCTAGCGGGGGGCGTGGGACCCAGTACTTC. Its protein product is CASSMNLVASGGRGTQYF.